A selection of T cell receptor beta chains follows, all from one sample in a study of PD-1 blockade in classical Hodgkin lymphoma. TCRdb keeps only in-frame clones here, not all; method: immunoSEQ multiplex PCR. There are roughly 70,000 clones in the sample; over 90% occur only once, and around 2.5% lies in the top ten. Material for sequencing was peripheral blood mononuclear cells (PBMCs). The receptors originated from a human donor with classical Hodgkin lymphoma. The CDR3 runs from the conserved cysteine through the conserved F or W. A D gene is named only where the DNA matches it firmly. Clone size is given for some rows only: seen once, a few or many times, or a class if the clone is expanded.

d_call j_call v_call clone_size cdr3_nt cdr3_aa
. TRBJ1-2 TRBV7-9 few TGTGCCAGCAGCTCCACTCAGGGAGGGTATGGCTACACCTTC CASSSTQGGYGYTF
. TRBJ2-1 TRBV4-1 . TGCGCCAGCAGCCAAGACCCCTGGGGGGGCCGGGGCTATGAGCAGTTCTTC CASSQDPWGGRGYEQFF
TRBD1 TRBJ2-6 TRBV5-1 . TGCGCCAGCAGCGGCCGGGACAGGGTGGCTGGGGCCAACGTCCTGACTTTC CASSGRDRVAGANVLTF
. TRBJ1-3 TRBV6-5 few TGTGCCAGCAGAATATCGGTCTCTGGAAACACCATATATTTT CASRISVSGNTIYF
. TRBJ1-1 TRBV12-2 . TGTGCAAGTCGCTTAGCGTATAACAGGGGACACCACACTGAAGCTTTCTTT CASRLAYNRGHHTEAFF
TRBD2 TRBJ2-5 TRBV2 . TGTGCCAGCAGCGTTACTAGCGGCCAAGAGACCCAGTACTTC CASSVTSGQETQYF
. TRBJ2-7 TRBV5-6 . TGTGCCAGCAGCTTCGAGAGGGGCGGCGAGCAGTACTTC CASSFERGGEQYF
TRBD2 TRBJ2-1 TRBV10-3 . TGTGCCATCAGCCCGCGCGGGAGAGCTGGTGAGCAGTTCTTC CAISPRGRAGEQFF
TRBD2 TRBJ2-2 TRBV9 . TGTGCCAGCAGCGTAGAAGGCGGGGGGCTCAACACCGGGGAGCTGTTTTTT CASSVEGGGLNTGELFF
. TRBJ1-4 TRBV4-1 . TGCGCCAGCAGCCAAGAGGGGGAAGATAATGAAAAACTGTTTTTT CASSQEGEDNEKLFF
TRBD1 TRBJ1-6 TRBV7-9 . TGTGCCAGCAGCCTGACAGGGGATAATTCACCCCTCCACTTT CASSLTGDNSPLHF
. TRBJ2-1 TRBV28 . TGTGCCAGCAGGGGTTCCTACAATGAGCAGTTCTTC CASRGSYNEQFF